The T cell receptor (beta chain) under discussion was sequenced for a study of CD8 T cells in ankylosing spondylitis. Findings and caveats of the study: Disease-linked clones were found to be CD8+ and relatively rare in peripheral blood.

This CDR3 comprises 14 residues. Trimming removed 2 bases at V and 2 bases at J, with 10 bases between. In germline, CDR1 is DFQATT, CDR2 SNEGSKA (reference sequence). This clonotype was counted a few times. Its antigen is unidentified. Libraries for TCR beta were made by quantitative 5'-RACE with molecular barcodes. TCRdb ran MiXCR on the 5' RACE reads and lists one entry per CDR3 protein. The data contain 250,000 or so distinct CDR3 sequences, over 15% of them seen just once; the ten biggest clones take up around 32%. The sequenced sample was blood, either unsorted or a sorted T cell fraction (not recorded which). The chain has TRBV20-1 and TRBJ2-1; tentatively, D is TRBD1 (5 bases). The TCR originated in a male donor with ankylosing spondylitis or in good health (not recorded which). CDR3 sequence (DNA): TGCAGTGCTAGACCTTCGGACACCTACAATGAGCAGTTCTTC. This encodes CSARPSDTYNEQFF.